This record looks at one T cell receptor beta chain sequence and its context. Its antigen is not identified. The V end lost 2 bases, the J end lost 5 bases, and 13 bases lay between the germline ends. The CDR3 has 14 residues. From germline, CDR1 is MNHEY and CDR2 SVGAGI. The record originates from a study of CD8+ T cells in alopecia areata. Study findings and constraints: TCR sharing across patients was less clear than in mice, possibly HLA-related.

In each case, RNA was isolated and then reverse transcribed into cDNA as the sequencing template. TCRdb's table, derived via immunoSEQ multiplex PCR, lists solely in-frame clones and lacks some. The sample contains 120,000 or so clones, 47% of which appear only once. From alopecia areata patients, lesional scalp punch biopsies and peripheral blood were collected. CD4+ and CD8+ T cells were sorted from PBMCs stained for CD3, CD4 and CD8. The TCR was taken from a human donor with alopecia areata. J is TRBJ2-7 and V is TRBV6-5; no clear D. Sequencing input: NKG2D-low CD8+ T cells sorted from blood. DNA of the CDR3: TGTGCCAGCAGTTACGGGCTCGCTAGGGACGAGCAGTACTTC. Protein sequence: CASSYGLARDEQYF.